The 23 T cell receptor beta chains listed next were all sequenced from one sample in a study of blood T cell repertoires in COVID-19. Generated by immunoSEQ multiplex PCR, the TCRdb table keeps only in-frame clones and is missing some. This table holds fewer than 250,000 clones, roughly 80% found once. Sequencing was done on a sample of peripheral blood. The source of these receptors is a woman aged 40 to 50 with active or convalescent COVID-19.

The genes are TRBV7-9 and TRBJ2-7; 11 bases are a match to TRBD2. Trimming at V came to 0 bases and at J to 4 bases, leaving 5 bases not matched to a gene. The germline CDR1 and CDR2 sequences are SEHNR and FQNEAQ (reference sequence). This CDR3 is 16 amino acids long. This CDR3 reads CASSLAHGTSGYEQYF. The DNA for the CDR3 is TGTGCCAGCAGCTTAGCTCACGGGACTAGCGGTTACGAGCAGTACTTC.

The chain has TRBV7-9 and TRBJ1-6; tentatively, D is TRBD1 (5 bases). Germline CDR1 reads SEHNR; CDR2 reads FQNEAQ (reference sequence). The CDR3 contains 15 residues. V lost 5 bases, J lost 4 bases, and 12 bases lay in between. The DNA of the CDR3 is TGTGCCAGCAGCCGCCGGGACTCTTATAATTCACCCCTCCACTTT. It is translated as CASSRRDSYNSPLHF.

This clone was seen once. This chain connects TRBV11-2 to TRBJ2-3; TRBD2 matches 12 bases. V was pared by 4 bases and J by 4 bases, with 3 bases of the junction left unmatched. From germline, CDR1 is SGHAT and CDR2 FQNNGV. The CDR3 is made up of 15 amino acids. The DNA for the CDR3 is TGTGCCAGCAGCTCGACTAGCGGGAGTGCAGATACGCAGTATTTT. Amino acids: CASSSTSGSADTQYF.

CDR3 sequence reads: CASRPAGAGYTF. DNA for the CDR3: TGTGCCAGCAGACCAGCGGGGGCTGGCTACACCTTC. This chain connects TRBV28 to TRBJ1-2; weak D call: TRBD1 (6 bases). The V gene lost 6 bases and the J gene lost 7 bases, with 12 bases spanning the gap. The V gene's germline CDR1 is MDHEN and CDR2 SYDVKM. The CDR3 extends over 12 amino acids.

This chain joins TRBV30 and TRBJ2-7, with D perhaps matching TRBD1 (6 bases). V was cut by 5 bases and J by 7 bases, with 15 bases left in between. Germline CDR1 is GTSNPN and CDR2 is SVGIG (reference sequence). The CDR3 loop spans 12 amino acids. CDR3 nucleotides: TGTGCCTGGGGAACAGGAAGGGGGGAGCAGTACTTC. It yields the protein CAWGTGRGEQYF.

This chain uses TRBV30 with TRBJ2-1; 7 bases align to TRBD1. CDR3 length: 14 amino acids. Germline lookup yields CDR1 GTSNPN and CDR2 SVGIG (reference sequence). V gave up 7 bases and J gave up 6 bases; unmatched junction bases: 12. CDR3 DNA sequence: TGTGCCTTTGAAGGCAGGGGGTGGGTCAATGAGCAGTTCTTC. Protein: CAFEGRGWVNEQFF.

This clone was picked up many times. This rearrangement joins TRBV6-4 to TRBJ2-3, with TRBD1 identical over 7 bases. Germline-derived CDR1 and CDR2 are MRHNA and SNTAGT. The CDR3 spans 14 residues. The J segment lost 6 bases and the V segment lost 3 bases, leaving 6 bases of the junction unmatched. CDR3: CASSEDRATDTQYF. CDR3 nucleotides: TGTGCCAGCAGTGAAGACAGGGCAACGGATACGCAGTATTTT.

The rearrangement links TRBV14 to TRBJ2-5, with D possibly matching TRBD1 (6 bases). This CDR3 has 14 residues. Trimming shortened V by 5 bases and J by 5 bases, and 15 bases separated the two germline ends. CDR1 is SGHDN, CDR2 FVKESK, per germline. CDR3 sequence reads: CASSDRYSRETQYF. CDR3 in DNA: TGTGCCAGCAGCGACAGGTATTCTAGGGAGACCCAGTACTTC. The whole variable domain, remainder taken from reference TRBV14 and TRBJ2-5, is EAGVTQFPSHSVIEKGQTVTLRCDPISGHDNLYWYRRVMGKEIKFLLHFVKESKQDESGMPNNRFLAERTGGTYSTLKVQPAELEDSGVYFCASSDRYSRETQYFGPGTRLLVL.

This chain connects TRBV30 to TRBJ1-1; the D gene is possibly TRBD1 (5 bases). Germline V gene sequence: CDR1 GTSNPN, CDR2 SVGIG (reference sequence). There are 14 residues in the CDR3. Trimming left V 0 bases short and J 6 bases short, with 14 bases between. Here the CDR3 DNA reads TGTGCCTGGAGTGTTCCAGGGAAAGGGGCTGAAGCTTTCTTT. Encoded protein: CAWSVPGKGAEAFF. Filled out from reference TRBV30 and TRBJ1-1, the complete variable domain reads SQTIHQWPATLVQPVGSPLSLECTVEGTSNPNLYWYRQAAGRGLQLLFYSVGIGQISSEVPQNLSASRPQDRQFILSSKKLLLSDSGFYLCAWSVPGKGAEAFFGQGTRLTVV.

This clone turned up a few times. Here the CDR3 reads CASSPGSQETQYF. The CDR3, as DNA: TGTGCCAGCTCACCAGGGAGCCAAGAGACCCAGTACTTC. This chain uses TRBV18 with TRBJ2-5, with a tentative D call TRBD2 (5 bases). The CDR3 covers 13 residues. Germline loops: CDR1 KGHSH, CDR2 LQKENI. V lost 2 bases to trimming and J lost 1 base, with 5 bases between them.

This sequence joins TRBV6-1 and TRBJ2-4, with 10 bases lining up with TRBD2. Germline CDR1 is MNHNS and CDR2 is SASEGT. This CDR3 contains 17 residues. The J segment lost 3 bases and the V segment lost 3 bases, leaving 8 bases of the junction unmatched. The CDR3 DNA follows: TGTGCCAGCAGTGAGAGGAGCGGGAGGGCCTTCAAAAACATTCAGTACTTC. It is translated as CASSERSGRAFKNIQYF.

This chain joins TRBV5-6 and TRBJ2-1; 10 nucleotides line up with TRBD2. The V segment lost 1 base and the J segment 3 bases; nucleotides outside the gene matches: 4. This CDR3 comprises 16 residues. Germline CDR1 is SGHDT and CDR2 is YYEEEE. In nucleotides, the CDR3 is TGTGCCAGCAGCTTGTCTAGCGGGAGTTTCTACAATGAGCAGTTCTTC. It codes for CASSLSSGSFYNEQFF.

The count of this clone is one. The J gene is TRBJ2-1, the V gene TRBV4-1; a possible D gene is TRBD2 (5 bases). Trimming pared 4 bases from V and 5 bases from J, leaving 12 bases between. CDR3 length: 14 residues. In germline, CDR1 is MGHRA, CDR2 YSYEKL. CDR3 DNA sequence: TGCGCCAGCAGCCCGAGGGTTATGGACAATGAGCAGTTCTTC. As protein: CASSPRVMDNEQFF.

This clone was recorded once. The chain uses TRBV27 and TRBJ1-1, with D unclear. Germline assignment: CDR1 MNHEY and CDR2 SMNVEV (reference sequence). The ends were cut back, 3 bases at V and 8 bases at J, with 13 bases in the middle. The CDR3 consists of 13 residues. The CDR3 region is CASSLAKVGEAFF. CDR3 coding DNA: TGTGCCAGCAGTTTGGCTAAGGTCGGGGAAGCTTTCTTT.

The chain carries TRBV19 and TRBJ1-1; TRBD1 matches at 8 bases. After removal of 4 bases from V and 3 bases from J, the junction contained 4 bases not matched to a gene. The CDR3 length is 14 residues. Germline CDR1 and CDR2: LNHDA and SQIVND (reference sequence). Here the CDR3 DNA reads TGTGCCAGTAGTACCCTGGACAGGGACACTGAAGCTTTCTTT. This sequence encodes CASSTLDRDTEAFF.

The rearrangement uses TRBV21-1 and TRBJ1-4. TRBV21-1 is assigned pseudogene status. The CDR3 covers 15 residues. The CDR3 region is CASSKVEGSTEKLFF. Here the CDR3 DNA reads TGTGCCAGCAGCAAAGTGGAGGGCAGTACTGAAAAACTGTTTTTT.

This clone was seen just once. The V and J genes are TRBV6-6 and TRBJ1-2; the D gene is possibly TRBD1 (5 bases). The germline V and J ends were trimmed by 4 bases and 3 bases, with 12 bases remaining between them. There are 14 residues in the CDR3. Germline values: CDR1 MNHNY, CDR2 SVGAGI (reference sequence). DNA of the CDR3: TGTGCCAGCAGTTCCCTCCAGGGCTACTATGGCTACACCTTC. Encoded protein: CASSSLQGYYGYTF.

The CDR3 nucleotides are TGCGCCAGCAGCCAAGAGGACTCACTGGGGACCCAGTACTTC. This codes for CASSQEDSLGTQYF. The chain links TRBV4-1 to TRBJ2-5, with D perhaps TRBD2 (5 bases). The CDR3 has 14 amino acids. V was trimmed by 0 bases and J by 7 bases, leaving 12 bases between them. Germline CDR1 MGHRA, CDR2 YSYEKL.

The chain employs TRBV21-1 and TRBJ2-5; TRBD1 is taken as the D call from the table, unchecked against the DNA. TRBV21-1 is shown as a pseudogene. This CDR3 region has 18 residues. This CDR3 is CASSKGGKGAVGQETQYF. For the CDR3, the DNA is TGTGCCAGCAGCAAAGGGGGGAAGGGGGCAGTTGGCCAAGAGACCCAGTACTTC.

This clone was observed a handful of times. The chain links TRBV24-1 to TRBJ2-7, with D maybe TRBD2 (6 bases). V gave up 3 bases and J gave up 5 bases, with 22 bases separating them. CDR1 is KGHDR and CDR2 is SFDVKD in the germline V gene. The CDR3 loop spans 17 amino acids. CDR3 sequence reads: CATSDTRRGTPIDEQYF. The CDR3, as DNA: TGTGCCACCAGTGATACTCGCCGAGGGACTCCAATCGACGAGCAGTACTTC.

The chain carries TRBV19 and TRBJ1-2; D not resolved. Germline V gene data show CDR1 as LNHDA and CDR2 as SQIVND (reference sequence). The length of the CDR3 is 12 residues. With 3 bases removed from V and 6 bases from J, the gap between germline ends came to 8 bases. The CDR3 coding sequence is TGTGCCAGTAGTATGTCAGTGGATGGCTACACCTTC. Its protein product is CASSMSVDGYTF.

This chain's CDR3 is CASSKGTGGEQYF. As DNA, the CDR3 is TGTGCCAGCAGCAAAGGGACTGGAGGCGAGCAGTACTTC. The rearrangement links TRBV9 to TRBJ2-7; TRBD2 might be the D (6 bases). Trimming pared 4 bases from V and 6 bases from J, leaving 14 bases between. Germline assignment: CDR1 SGDLS and CDR2 YYNGEE. This CDR3 contains 13 residues. The whole variable domain, remainder taken from reference TRBV9 and TRBJ2-7, is DSGVTQTPKHLITATGQRVTLRCSPRSGDLSVYWYQQSLDQGLQFLIQYYNGEERAKGNILERFSAQQFPDLHSELNLSSLELGDSALYFCASSKGTGGEQYFGPGTRLTVT.

V gene TRBV18 combines with J gene TRBJ2-7; 11 bases match TRBD2. Germline lookup yields CDR1 KGHSH and CDR2 LQKENI. The trim removed 4 bases at V and 5 bases at J, leaving 7 bases unmatched. The CDR3 consists of 15 residues. The CDR3 region is CASSQGSGRANEQYF. CDR3 DNA: TGTGCCAGCTCACAGGGTAGCGGGAGGGCCAACGAGCAGTACTTC.